The 5 T cell receptor beta chains below come from one sample, sequenced in a study of T cell repertoires in cytomegalovirus infection. No antigens are known for them. Using its own MiXCR run on the reads, TCRdb lists one record per CDR3 protein. Among some 130,000 distinct CDR3 sequences listed, 32% were seen once. Sequenced here: CD8+ T cells from cultured PBMCs, sampled from culture after CMV antigen stimulation. All receptors derive from a human donor in good health (CMV status not recorded). Some clones in this sample may be carry-over from other donors' samples.

This rearrangement joins TRBV13 to TRBJ1-4; D is ambiguous. In germline, CDR1 is PRHDT, CDR2 FYEKMQ (reference sequence). The V and J ends lost 8 bases and 4 bases respectively, with 8 bases between them. The CDR3 is made up of 12 amino acids. DNA of the CDR3: TGTGCCAGCGGGCGGGGTAATGAAAAACTGTTTTTT. Its translation: CASGRGNEKLFF.

The chain carries TRBV19 and TRBJ2-7, with D possibly matching TRBD1 (5 bases). Germline V gene lookup returns CDR1 LNHDA and CDR2 SQIVND (reference sequence). This CDR3 is built from 14 residues. The V and J ends lost 5 bases and 3 bases respectively, with 14 bases between them. CDR3 nucleotide sequence: TGTGCCAGTAGTTACTCTCGGACAAACTACGAGCAGTACTTC. It is translated as CASSYSRTNYEQYF. The whole variable domain, remainder taken from reference TRBV19 and TRBJ2-7, is DGGITQSPKYLFRKEGQNVTLSCEQNLNHDAMYWYRQDPGQGLRLIYYSQIVNDFQKGDIAEGYSVSREKKESFPLTVTSAQKNPTAFYLCASSYSRTNYEQYFGPGTRLTVT.

This clonotype was seen more than once but under ten times. The chain uses TRBV19 and TRBJ1-5, with D unresolved. The CDR3 sequence is 11 residues long. V lost 3 bases and J lost 8, with 5 bases in between. Per germline, CDR1 LNHDA and CDR2 SQIVND (reference sequence). CDR3 in amino acids: CASSIGEPQHF. The DNA for the CDR3 is TGTGCCAGTAGTATCGGAGAGCCCCAGCATTTT.

This clonotype has just a few counts. This chain connects TRBV27 to TRBJ1-5; D remains unclear. With 4 bases removed from V and 3 bases from J, the gap between germline ends came to 7 bases. In germline, CDR1 is MNHEY, CDR2 SMNVEV (reference sequence). The CDR3 sequence is 13 residues long. This chain's CDR3 is CASSSLLNQPQHF. CDR3 DNA sequence: TGTGCCAGCAGTTCTCTCCTCAATCAGCCCCAGCATTTT.

V usage is TRBV10-3 and J usage is TRBJ1-2; the match to TRBD1 covers 8 bases. CDR1 is ENHRY, CDR2 SYGVKD, per germline. The V and J ends lost 3 bases and 6 bases, in that order; junction bases with no gene match: 12. This CDR3 spans 16 amino acids. DNA for the CDR3: TGTGCCATCAGTGACGTGGGGACAGGATCGCGACATGGCTACACCTTC. Its protein is CAISDVGTGSRHGYTF.